The clone carrying this TCR beta chain occurred many times. Its antigen remains unidentified. This sample was taken from a study of breast tumors, draining lymph nodes, adjacent tissues. Study-level points and caveats: That most tumor T cells come from lymph nodes remained unproven.

The lymph nodes were axillary draining lymph nodes from breast cancer patients. The germline V gene has CDR1 SNHLY and CDR2 FYNNEI. The CDR3 contains 13 residues. The V end lost 3 bases, the J end lost 4 bases, and 10 bases lay between the germline ends. Using its own MiXCR run on the multiplex PCR reads, TCRdb lists one record per CDR3 protein. The sample lists about 200,000 distinct CDR3 sequences, over 25% occurring once. The clonotype was recovered from a female donor with breast cancer. Some clones in this sample may be carry-over from other donors' samples. The sample comprised axillary lymph node tissue. The genes are TRBV2 and TRBJ2-7; D is ambiguous. The CDR3 protein is CASSDSLGYEQYF. The CDR3 DNA follows: TGTGCCAGCAGTGATAGTCTAGGGTACGAGCAGTACTTC.